Listed here are 28 T cell receptor beta chains from one sample, sequenced in a study of control samples from healthy donors and cancer patients. TCRdb's table, derived via immunoSEQ multiplex PCR, lists solely in-frame clones and lacks some. The sample holds roughly 160,000 clones, 80% to 90% seen once. Sequencing was performed on blood. Every receptor here comes from a woman aged 30 to 39 in good health.

The J gene is TRBJ1-2, the V gene TRBV10-3, with D unresolved. The CDR3 extends over 14 amino acids. Germline V lookup: CDR1 ENHRY, CDR2 SYGVKD. Trimming removed 3 bases at V and 5 bases at J, with 13 bases between. The CDR3 region has the DNA TGTGCCATCAGTGACCGAGACGGAACATATGGCTACACCTTC. Protein product: CAISDRDGTYGYTF.

The gene calls are TRBV21-1 and TRBJ2-1; the DNA was not used to check the table's D call, TRBD1. TRBV21-1 corresponds to a pseudogene. This CDR3 comprises 16 residues. The CDR3 loop is CASSKVPGWSYNEQFF. CDR3 DNA: TGTGCCAGCAGCAAAGTTCCAGGTTGGTCCTACAATGAGCAGTTCTTC.

The DNA for the CDR3 is TGTGCCAGCAGTGTTTCAGGGGGCGGCGGGGAGCTGTTTTTT. This encodes CASSVSGGGGELFF. V gene TRBV6-4 combines with J gene TRBJ2-2, with 8 bases fitting TRBD1. Trimming cost V 4 bases and J 7 bases; bases outside gene matches: 5. This CDR3 is built from 14 residues. Germline V gene data show CDR1 as MRHNA and CDR2 as SNTAGT.

This clone has more than one count but fewer than ten. The genes are TRBV21-1 and TRBJ2-7. TRBV21-1 is classified as a pseudogene. CDR3 length: 13 amino acids. CDR3 region: CASSPRAGTVQYF. The CDR3 DNA sequence: TGTGCCAGCAGCCCCCGGGCAGGGACCGTGCAGTACTTC.

The table lists this clone with a count of one. This chain uses TRBV10-3 with TRBJ2-1; 7 bases line up with TRBD1. Germline assignment: CDR1 ENHRY and CDR2 SYGVKD. J gave up 5 bases and V 10 bases, and 5 bases lay outside the gene matches. The CDR3 covers 12 residues. CDR3: CATNRGDNEQFF. DNA of the CDR3: TGTGCCACAAACAGGGGTGACAATGAGCAGTTCTTC.

The chain combines TRBV29-1 with TRBJ2-2; D is ambiguous. CDR3 length: 13 amino acids. Germline assignment: CDR1 SQVTM and CDR2 ANQGSEA. V was shortened by 4 bases and J by 0 bases, with 6 bases between the two germline ends. The CDR3 is CSVVGANTGELFF. As DNA, the CDR3 is TGCAGCGTTGTCGGAGCGAACACCGGGGAGCTGTTTTTT.

The chain is built from TRBV4-1 and TRBJ2-7; D possibly corresponds to TRBD1 (5 bases). The CDR3 covers 15 residues. Trimming pared 4 bases from V and 2 bases from J, leaving 15 bases between. The V gene's germline CDR1 is MGHRA and CDR2 YSYEKL. The CDR3 is CASSRDRAITYEQYF. DNA of the CDR3: TGCGCCAGCAGCCGAGACAGAGCCATTACCTACGAGCAGTACTTC.

This chain connects TRBV2 to TRBJ2-5; 16 nucleotides agree with TRBD2. V shed 6 bases, J shed 5 bases, and the junction held 6 bases outside the gene matches. Looked up from germline, CDR1 is SNHLY and CDR2 is FYNNEI. This CDR3 region has 16 residues. CDR3 sequence: CASSKGLAGGHETQYF. The CDR3 nucleotides read TGTGCCAGCAGCAAGGGACTAGCGGGGGGGCATGAGACCCAGTACTTC.

DNA for the CDR3: TGTGCCAGCAAGGCGTTGCCTGGCTACACCTTC. Its translation: CASKALPGYTF. The chain links TRBV6-5 to TRBJ1-2; D ambiguous. Trimming cost V 7 bases and J 7 bases, with 10 bases left between them. The V gene's germline CDR1 is MNHEY and CDR2 SVGAGI. The CDR3 consists of 11 residues.

V and J are TRBV6-6 and TRBJ1-4; no reliable D call. This CDR3 comprises 15 residues. V lost 3 bases to trimming and J lost 7 bases, with 15 bases between them. Germline-derived CDR1 and CDR2 are MNHNY and SVGAGI (reference sequence). Here the CDR3 DNA reads TGTGCCAGCAGTTATGGACCTCCCCGGGGTGAAAAACTGTTTTTT. This gives the protein CASSYGPPRGEKLFF.

V is TRBV5-4 and J is TRBJ2-2, with 14 bases matching TRBD2. Germline V CDR1 and CDR2: SGHNT, YYREEE (reference sequence). V was pared by 10 bases and J by 6 bases, with 8 bases of the junction left unmatched. The CDR3 length is 15 residues. CDR3 protein: CAVTGLAGESGELFF. The CDR3 bases are TGTGCCGTTACGGGACTAGCGGGAGAGTCCGGGGAGCTGTTTTTT.

The chain has TRBV28 and TRBJ2-7; 8 bases line up with TRBD2. This CDR3 has 15 amino acids. Germline V gene sequence: CDR1 MDHEN, CDR2 SYDVKM. V lost 2 bases to trimming and J lost 2 bases; unmatched junction nucleotides: 5. Here the CDR3 DNA reads TGTGCCAGCAGTTTACCTAGCGGGCCGACCTACGAGCAGTACTTC. This codes for CASSLPSGPTYEQYF.

This chain joins TRBV9 and TRBJ2-1; TRBD2 is a possible D gene (6 bases). The CDR3 spans 15 residues. Trimming took 2 bases from V and 5 from J, leaving 14 bases between them. Germline V gene data show CDR1 as SGDLS and CDR2 as YYNGEE. CDR3 loop: CASSVGSSLNNEQFF. CDR3 nucleotides: TGTGCCAGCAGCGTCGGGAGTAGTCTCAACAATGAGCAGTTCTTC.

V is TRBV19 and J is TRBJ1-4; TRBD1 matches at 9 bases. V gave up 5 bases and J gave up 6 bases; unmatched junction bases: 10. The CDR3 contains 16 residues. Germline CDR1 is LNHDA and CDR2 is SQIVND (reference sequence). The CDR3 here is CASSVTPGQGYEKLFF. For the CDR3, the DNA is TGTGCCAGTAGTGTCACTCCGGGACAGGGATATGAAAAACTGTTTTTT.

This clone was detected only a few times. The chain carries TRBV25-1 and TRBJ1-6; D is uncertain. The V gene lost 4 bases and the J gene lost 11 bases, with 12 bases spanning the gap. Germline assignment: CDR1 MGHDK and CDR2 SYGVNS. The CDR3 has 13 residues. CDR3 residues: CASSAGRLAPLHF. In nucleotides, the CDR3 is TGTGCCAGCAGTGCTGGACGGTTGGCACCCCTCCACTTT. Using reference TRBV25-1 and TRBJ1-6 for the parts outside the CDR3, the full variable domain is EADIYQTPRYLVIGTGKKITLECSQTMGHDKMYWYQQDPGMELHLIHYSYGVNSTEKGDLSSESTVSRIRTEHFPLTLESARPSHTSQYLCASSAGRLAPLHFGNGTRLTVT.

The chain has TRBV28 and TRBJ1-2; 7 bases line up with TRBD1. The CDR3 is made up of 14 amino acids. J gave up 5 bases and V 0 bases, and 3 bases lay outside the gene matches. Germline CDR1 MDHEN, CDR2 SYDVKM. The CDR3 DNA sequence: TGTGCCAGCAGTTTATGGGGGACAGAATATGGCTACACCTTC. This codes for CASSLWGTEYGYTF.

The chain carries TRBV12-5 and TRBJ1-1; D is ambiguous. Trimming removed 7 bases at V and 3 bases at J, with 12 bases between. Germline V gives CDR1 LGHNT, CDR2 FRNRAP. The CDR3 consists of 13 residues. The CDR3 DNA sequence: TGTGCTAGTGCCTTCCAATGGGACACTGAAGCTTTCTTT. This gives the protein CASAFQWDTEAFF. The full variable domain, its missing parts supplied by reference TRBV12-5 and TRBJ1-1, is DARVTQTPRHKVTEMGQEVTMRCQPILGHNTVFWYRQTMMQGLELLAYFRNRAPLDDSGMPKDRFSAEMPDATLATLKIQPSEPRDSAVYFCASAFQWDTEAFFGQGTRLTVV.

The rearrangement joins TRBV6-5 to TRBJ2-1, with TRBD2 identical over 13 bases. The V and J ends lost 6 bases and 10 bases, in that order; junction bases with no gene match: 9. This CDR3 comprises 15 residues. CDR1 is MNHEY and CDR2 is SVGAGI in the germline V gene. The CDR3 region is CASSPPRGLAGEQFF. CDR3 in DNA: TGTGCCAGCAGCCCCCCGAGGGGACTAGCGGGAGAGCAGTTCTTC.

The V gene is TRBV7-2, the J gene TRBJ1-1; possibly TRBD1 for D (5 bases). The CDR3 is 10 residues long. Between the trimmed V and J ends, which lost 11 bases and 9 bases, there was a span of 13 bases. Per germline, CDR1 SGHTA and CDR2 FQGNSA. DNA of the CDR3: TGTGCCGGAGTCAGGGTTCAAGCTTTCTTT. Translated, it gives CAGVRVQAFF.

This chain links TRBV9 with TRBJ2-3; 11 bases match TRBD2. The CDR3 runs to 22 residues. In germline, CDR1 is SGDLS, CDR2 YYNGEE. V shed 0 bases, J shed 2 bases, and the junction held 20 bases outside the gene matches. DNA for the CDR3: TGTGCCAGCAGCGTAGTCTATCGGTTTACTAGCGGGGGCAATGGCCCCACAGATACGCAGTATTTT. Its protein is CASSVVYRFTSGGNGPTDTQYF.

This chain uses TRBV10-3 with TRBJ2-2; the match to TRBD2 covers 7 bases. This CDR3 comprises 16 residues. The germline gives CDR1 ENHRY, CDR2 SYGVKD. V trimming: 0 bases; J trimming: 8 bases; junction bases outside the gene matches: 9. The CDR3 region has the DNA TGTGCCATCAGTGAGTCTGCGACTAGCATGGGAGGGGAGCTGTTTTTT. It specifies CAISESATSMGGELFF.

The chain has TRBV20-1 and TRBJ2-4, with D perhaps TRBD1 (6 bases). Germline assignment: CDR1 DFQATT and CDR2 SNEGSKA (reference sequence). This CDR3 spans 15 amino acids. Trimming left V 6 bases short and J 0 bases short, with 15 bases between. CDR3 coding DNA: TGCAGTGCAAGTGCGGACAGCTTAGCCAAAAACATTCAGTACTTC. As protein: CSASADSLAKNIQYF.

V gene TRBV7-9 combines with J gene TRBJ2-1; D possibly corresponds to TRBD2 (6 bases). This CDR3 has 14 amino acids. Germline lookup yields CDR1 SEHNR and CDR2 FQNEAQ (reference sequence). The CDR3: CGIPDLGLLNEQFF. CDR3 in DNA: TGTGGAATTCCTGACCTGGGACTTCTCAATGAGCAGTTCTTC.

This clone was found once. This sequence joins TRBV29-1 and TRBJ1-4; D call uncertain. The V gene's germline CDR1 is SQVTM and CDR2 ANQGSEA. V lost 4 bases and J 5 bases, leaving 11 bases between the germline ends. This CDR3 comprises 13 residues. The CDR3 DNA reads TGCAGCGTTGGGTGGAGCAGGAATGAAAAACTGTTTTTT. The encoded protein is CSVGWSRNEKLFF.

The chain uses TRBV4-1 and TRBJ1-1; tentative D call: TRBD1 (5 bases). V lost 5 bases and J lost 7, with 14 bases in between. Per the germline V gene, CDR1 is MGHRA and CDR2 is YSYEKL. CDR3 length equals 13 residues. The DNA for the CDR3 is TGCGCCAGCAGCAAGACGTGGGGGGGTGAAGCTTTCTTT. It codes for CASSKTWGGEAFF.

The chain is built from TRBV3-1 (or the pseudogene TRBV3-2) and TRBJ2-2, with D uncertain. V lost 6 bases, J lost 0 bases, and 5 bases lay in between. Germline assignment: CDR1 LGHDT and CDR2 YNNKEL (reference sequence). The CDR3 has 13 amino acids. The CDR3 nucleotides are TGTGCCAGCAGTCGAGCGAACACCGGGGAGCTGTTTTTT. It yields the protein CASSRANTGELFF.

The chain uses TRBV5-5 and TRBJ1-1; no firm D call. The CDR3 has 14 residues. The germline CDR1 and CDR2 sequences are SGHKS and YYEKEE (reference sequence). The ends were cut back, 4 bases at V and 5 bases at J, with 15 bases in the middle. The CDR3 sequence: CASSRIEGGTEAFF. The CDR3 nucleotides are TGTGCCAGCAGCCGGATTGAGGGAGGGACTGAAGCTTTCTTT.

V and J are TRBV5-1 and TRBJ2-1; 8 bases align to TRBD2. Germline CDR1 reads SGHRS; CDR2 reads YFSETQ. J was trimmed by 0 bases and V by 4 bases; bases with no gene match: 3. The CDR3 contains 15 residues. The CDR3 DNA follows: TGCGCCAGCAGCCAGAGCGGGGGCTCCTACAATGAGCAGTTCTTC. Residues: CASSQSGGSYNEQFF.